Shown below are 14 T cell receptor beta chains from a single sample sequenced in a study of T cell responses to AZD1222 COVID-19 vaccine. The repertoire was sequenced with immunoSEQ multiplex PCR; TCRdb's copy has only in-frame clones and lacks some. The sample contains roughly 100,000 clones, about nine tenths of which appear only once. The sample was peripheral blood, taken 28 days after the second dose of the MenACWY control vaccine. These receptors were obtained from an adult who received the MenACWY meningococcal vaccine as a control.

This clone was detected only once. The chain recombines TRBV29-1 with TRBJ1-5; the D is unclear. Germline-derived CDR1 and CDR2 are SQVTM and ANQGSEA. This CDR3 is built from 14 residues. Between the trimmed V and J ends, which lost 4 bases and 0 bases, there was a span of 10 bases. The CDR3 sequence is CSVAPDYSNQPQHF. CDR3 DNA sequence: TGCAGCGTTGCCCCCGATTATAGCAATCAGCCCCAGCATTTT. Complete variable domain (other parts from reference TRBV29-1 and TRBJ1-5): SAVISQKPSRDICQRGTSLTIQCQVDSQVTMMFWYRQQPGQSLTLIATANQGSEATYESGFVIDKFPISRPNLTFSTLTVSNMSPEDSSIYLCSVAPDYSNQPQHFGDGTRLSIL.

This rearrangement joins TRBV18 to TRBJ2-1, with TRBD2 identical over 12 bases. The CDR3 runs 20 residues. With 3 bases clipped from V and 2 bases from J, the junction kept 14 bases outside the gene matches. Germline CDR1 KGHSH, CDR2 LQKENI. DNA for the CDR3: TGTGCCAGCTCACCCCGGCCCCGGACTAGCGGGGTAGGGACCTACAATGAGCAGTTCTTC. It codes for CASSPRPRTSGVGTYNEQFF.

V and J are TRBV12-3 or TRBV12-4 and TRBJ1-1, with no clear D. This CDR3 is built from 13 residues. Between the trimmed V and J ends, which lost 5 bases and 2 bases, there was a span of 9 bases. CDR3 DNA sequence: TGTGCCAGCAGTCCCTGGGGAAACACTGAAGCTTTCTTT. Residues: CASSPWGNTEAFF.

This clone was recorded only once. The rearrangement links TRBV5-4 to TRBJ2-1; perhaps TRBD1 as D (5 bases). This CDR3 region has 15 residues. CDR1 and CDR2 from the germline V gene are SGHNT and YYREEE (reference sequence). V was shortened by 0 bases and J by 0 bases, with 7 bases between the two germline ends. The CDR3 nucleotides are TGTGCCAGCAGCTTGGCAGGGAACTCCTACAATGAGCAGTTCTTC. Translated: CASSLAGNSYNEQFF.

The gene calls are TRBV28 and TRBJ1-1; 8 bases agree with TRBD1. V was clipped by 7 bases and J by 4 bases; unmatched bases: 5. CDR1 is MDHEN and CDR2 is SYDVKM in the germline V gene. The CDR3 sequence is 13 residues long. CDR3 sequence reads: CASNGQGTTEAFF. In DNA, the CDR3 is TGTGCCAGCAATGGACAGGGAACCACTGAAGCTTTCTTT.

There are a few counts of this clone. The rearrangement joins TRBV7-6 to TRBJ1-4; D gene uncertain. CDR1 and CDR2 (germline): SGHVS, FNYEAQ. Trimming removed 0 bases from V and 7 bases from J, with 6 bases in between. The CDR3 length is 13 residues. The CDR3 nucleotides are TGTGCCAGCAGCTTAGCGCTAAGTGAAAAACTGTTTTTT. It specifies CASSLALSEKLFF.

This clone has a single count. This chain uses TRBV27 with TRBJ1-6; D is perhaps TRBD1 (5 bases). Germline CDR1 reads MNHEY; CDR2 reads SMNVEV (reference sequence). CDR3 length: 14 amino acids. Trimming took 2 bases from V and 12 from J, leaving 14 bases between them. The CDR3 spells CASSLDSHGLPLHF. DNA of the CDR3: TGTGCCAGCAGTTTAGACAGCCATGGTCTACCCCTCCACTTT.

The chain couples TRBV7-9 to TRBJ1-5; possible D gene TRBD1, 6 bases. Trimming cost V 5 bases and J 6 bases, with 14 bases left between them. Per germline, CDR1 SEHNR and CDR2 FQNEAQ (reference sequence). CDR3 length: 14 amino acids. The CDR3 DNA is TGTGCCAGCAGCCTCCTGGGGGCCCGTCAGCCCCAGCATTTT. It translates to CASSLLGARQPQHF.

The V gene is TRBV28, the J gene TRBJ2-7; 7 bases fit TRBD1. The germline V gene has CDR1 MDHEN and CDR2 SYDVKM. The CDR3 runs 11 residues. The V gene end was trimmed by 6 bases and the J gene end by 12 bases; junction bases not matched to a gene: 8. CDR3 nucleotides: TGTGCCAGCAGCCGCTGGGACAGTACGTACTTC. Translating gives CASSRWDSTYF.

The CDR3 protein is CAWSVGRVNTEAFF. CDR3 DNA: TGTGCCTGGAGTGTAGGCAGGGTGAACACTGAAGCTTTCTTT. This chain links TRBV30 with TRBJ1-1; D is possibly TRBD1 (5 bases). This CDR3 spans 14 amino acids. V shed 0 bases and J shed 0 bases, with 8 bases lying between them. Germline CDR1 reads GTSNPN; CDR2 reads SVGIG (reference sequence).

This clone was counted once. V is TRBV28 and J is TRBJ2-3; the D gene is possibly TRBD2 (5 bases). The length of the CDR3 is 16 residues. Germline CDR1 reads MDHEN; CDR2 reads SYDVKM. V dropped 1 base and J dropped 0 bases, with 11 bases sitting between them. This CDR3 is CASSLLEVESTDTQYF. The CDR3 nucleotides are TGTGCCAGCAGTTTATTGGAGGTGGAAAGCACAGATACGCAGTATTTT.

This chain joins TRBV3-1 (or the pseudogene TRBV3-2) and TRBJ1-6, with a possible D match to TRBD1 (5 bases). The V end was cut by 1 base, the J end by 7 bases, with 14 bases between. This CDR3 contains 16 residues. From germline, CDR1 is LGHDT and CDR2 YNNKEL (reference sequence). In DNA form, the CDR3 reads TGTGCCAGCAGCCAAGTGTCCGGGACCCTAAATTCACCCCTCCACTTT. Amino acids: CASSQVSGTLNSPLHF.

The chain links TRBV7-2 to TRBJ1-1; TRBD1 agrees at 9 bases. The V segment lost 6 bases and the J segment 0 bases; nucleotides outside the gene matches: 8. Germline V gene data show CDR1 as SGHTA and CDR2 as FQGNSA. This CDR3 spans 16 amino acids. As DNA, the CDR3 is TGTGCCAGCAGACCCGGGACAGGGTTAATGAACACTGAAGCTTTCTTT. Protein sequence: CASRPGTGLMNTEAFF. Complete variable domain (other parts from reference TRBV7-2 and TRBJ1-1): GAGVSQSPSNKVTEKGKDVELRCDPISGHTALYWYRQSLGQGLEFLIYFQGNSAPDKSGLPSDRFSAERTGGSVSTLTIQRTQQEDSAVYLCASRPGTGLMNTEAFFGQGTRLTVV.

The chain carries TRBV11-1 and TRBJ2-5, with D uncertain. V gave up 1 base and J gave up 0 bases, with 3 bases separating them. Per germline, CDR1 SGHAT and CDR2 FQDESV (reference sequence). The CDR3 spans 13 residues. CDR3 sequence reads: CASSLGYQETQYF. The CDR3 DNA is TGTGCCAGCAGCTTAGGGTACCAAGAGACCCAGTACTTC.